This TCR beta chain originates from a study of blood T cell repertoires in COVID-19 (dated by TCRdb to between 2020 and 2021). In the study overall: Samples from collaborators originated in the United States, Italy and Spain and spanned both the acute and convalescent phases of COVID-19. The prospective study material was composed of cDNA or gDNA derived from T cells, B-cell-depleted T cells, or PBMCs. Subjects who had been exposed to COVID-19, were actively infected with it, or had recovered from it provided the deeply sampled blood TCRbeta repertoires that made up the dataset. The repertoires were released in a freely available public database meant as a resource for research on the immune response to SARS-CoV-2. Samples were obtained from the ongoing ImmuneRACE study (first 160 participants) and from 950 to 1,500 subjects provided by 6 global collaborators. Nearly every sample came with metadata listing a de-identified subject ID, COVID-19 status, age in years and sex. Where HLA class I and class II types were available, the types were taken from metadata supplied by the sample provider, not from assay-based typing. What the authors observed across the whole study: How much clinical and demographic metadata was included differed by source and by participant, and the metadata was provided uncurated.

Participants in the prospective study were aged roughly 18 to 100 years, lived in over 20 United States geographic areas, and enrolled through a virtual design. Cohort assignment in the prospective study relied on participant-reported clinical history from a screening survey and a study questionnaire. In the prospective study, mobile phlebotomists collected whole blood, serum and a nasopharyngeal or oropharyngeal swab from each participant. Additional blood draws and questionnaires over a roughly two-month period could optionally be provided by prospective study participants. Prospective study blood samples were shipped either frozen or at room temperature before DNA extraction. The immunoSEQ Assay, a bias-controlled multiplex PCR, was used to amplify TCRbeta CDR3 regions from genomic DNA. As for the authors' bioinformatics: The number of nucleated cells in each sample was estimated by amplification of reference gene primers within the assay. To quantify the absolute abundance of each unique TCRbeta CDR3 rearrangement, sequence reads were collapsed and filtered. For each sample, productive Simpson clonality was calculated as the square root of Simpson's diversity index over productive rearrangements. TCRdb obtained this table from immuneACCESS and retained in-frame rearrangements with V and J assigned. These tables miss some clones; where compared with another copy, unresolved V genes account for less than half of the shortfall, and the remainder is unexplained. V, J and clone size derive from that table, while D and trimming were established from the DNA sequence. The sample has 340,000 or so clones on record, about 86% of them singletons. The ten largest clones add up to around 4.2% of the sample.

A remark on this clone: Its antigen is still unknown. There are no base qualities to consult, and no much larger clone falls within one base.

V and J are trimmed by 9 bases and 0 bases, and the gene matches miss 21 bases of the junction. CDR1 is given as LNHDA and CDR2 as SQIVND, both from the germline V gene (reference sequence). There are 20 amino acids in the CDR3, from cysteine to phenylalanine inclusive. The retained sequence is limited to the CDR3, 60 bases, with the frame set at the first base. Specimen: PBMCs or T cells enriched from blood (not recorded which). This clonotype was obtained from a woman aged 40 to 49 with acute COVID-19. The sequence joins TRBV19 to TRBJ1-5, with 9 bases aligning to TRBD1. The DNA sequence is given as TGTGCCAGCACGGGACAGGGCCTGGATATAGCCCATTATAGCAATCAGCCCCAGCATTTT. Protein translation: CASTGQGLDIAHYSNQPQHF.